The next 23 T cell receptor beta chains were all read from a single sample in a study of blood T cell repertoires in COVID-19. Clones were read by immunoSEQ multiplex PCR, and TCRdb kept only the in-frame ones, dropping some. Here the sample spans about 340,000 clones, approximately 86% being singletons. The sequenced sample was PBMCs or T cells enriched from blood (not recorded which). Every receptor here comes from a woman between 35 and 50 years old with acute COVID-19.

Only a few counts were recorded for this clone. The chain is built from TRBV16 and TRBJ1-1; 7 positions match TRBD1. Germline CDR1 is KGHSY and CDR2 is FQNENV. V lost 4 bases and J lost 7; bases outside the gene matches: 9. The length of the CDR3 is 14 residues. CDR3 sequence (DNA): TGTGCCAGCAGCCGCTACAGGGGTCCCGTTGAAGCTTTCTTT. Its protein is CASSRYRGPVEAFF.

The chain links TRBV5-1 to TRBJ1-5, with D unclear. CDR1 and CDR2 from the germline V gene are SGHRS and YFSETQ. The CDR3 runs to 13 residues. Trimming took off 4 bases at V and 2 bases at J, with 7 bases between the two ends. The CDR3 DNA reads TGCGCCAGCAGCCTGTCGGGCAATCAGCCCCAGCATTTT. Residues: CASSLSGNQPQHF.

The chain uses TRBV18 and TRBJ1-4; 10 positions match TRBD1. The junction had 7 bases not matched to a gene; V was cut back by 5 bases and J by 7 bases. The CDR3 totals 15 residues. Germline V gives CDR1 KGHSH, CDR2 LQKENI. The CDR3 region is CASSFGTGESEKLFF. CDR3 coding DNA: TGTGCCAGCTCATTTGGGACAGGGGAGTCTGAAAAACTGTTTTTT.

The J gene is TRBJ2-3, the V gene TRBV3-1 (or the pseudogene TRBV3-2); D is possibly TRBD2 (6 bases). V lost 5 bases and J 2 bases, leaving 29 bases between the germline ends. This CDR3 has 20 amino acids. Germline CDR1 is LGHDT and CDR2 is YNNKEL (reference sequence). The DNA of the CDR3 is TGTGCCAGCAGCTTGGACTATAGAGGGTGGGGGTCCAGAACCACAGATACGCAGTATTTT. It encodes CASSLDYRGWGSRTTDTQYF.

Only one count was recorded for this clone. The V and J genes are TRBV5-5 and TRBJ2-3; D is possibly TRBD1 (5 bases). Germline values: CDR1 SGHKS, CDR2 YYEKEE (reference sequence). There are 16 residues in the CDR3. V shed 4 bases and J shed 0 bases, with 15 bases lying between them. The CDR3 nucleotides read TGTGCCAGCAGCCCACTCGCAGGGATCAGCACAGATACGCAGTATTTT. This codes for CASSPLAGISTDTQYF.

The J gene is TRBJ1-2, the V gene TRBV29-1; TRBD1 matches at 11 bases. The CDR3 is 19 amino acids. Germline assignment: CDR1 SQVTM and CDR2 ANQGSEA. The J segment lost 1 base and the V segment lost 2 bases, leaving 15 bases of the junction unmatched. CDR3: CSVEQRDRGFTPYNYGYTF. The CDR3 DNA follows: TGCAGCGTTGAACAGAGGGACAGGGGGTTTACCCCCTATAACTATGGCTACACCTTC.

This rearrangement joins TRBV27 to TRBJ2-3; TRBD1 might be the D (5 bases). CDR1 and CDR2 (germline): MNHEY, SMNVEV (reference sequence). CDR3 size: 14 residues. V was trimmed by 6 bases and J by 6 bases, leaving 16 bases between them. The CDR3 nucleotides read TGTGCCAGCAGCTACCTAGGGGCCGGGGATACGCAGTATTTT. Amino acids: CASSYLGAGDTQYF.

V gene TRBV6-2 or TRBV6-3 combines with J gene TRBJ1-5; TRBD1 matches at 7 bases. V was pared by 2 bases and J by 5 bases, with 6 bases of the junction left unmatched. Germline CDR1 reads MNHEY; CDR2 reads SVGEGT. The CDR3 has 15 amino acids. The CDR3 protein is CASSYVQGSHQPQHF. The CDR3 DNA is TGTGCCAGCAGTTACGTACAGGGGTCCCATCAGCCCCAGCATTTT.

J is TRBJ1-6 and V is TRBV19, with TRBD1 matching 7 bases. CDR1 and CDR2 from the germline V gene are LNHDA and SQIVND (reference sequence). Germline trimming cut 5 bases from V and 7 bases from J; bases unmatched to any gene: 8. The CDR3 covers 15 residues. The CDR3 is CASSPWQGENSPLHF. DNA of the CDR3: TGTGCCAGTAGTCCCTGGCAGGGGGAGAATTCACCCCTCCACTTT. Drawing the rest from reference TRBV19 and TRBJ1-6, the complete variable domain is DGGITQSPKYLFRKEGQNVTLSCEQNLNHDAMYWYRQDPGQGLRLIYYSQIVNDFQKGDIAEGYSVSREKKESFPLTVTSAQKNPTAFYLCASSPWQGENSPLHFGNGTRLTVT.

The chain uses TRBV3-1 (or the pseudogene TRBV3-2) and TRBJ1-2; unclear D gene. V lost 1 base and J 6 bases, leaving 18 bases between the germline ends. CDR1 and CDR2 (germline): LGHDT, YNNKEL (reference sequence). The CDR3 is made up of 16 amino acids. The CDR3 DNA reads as TGTGCCAGCAGCCAAGGACCGGGATCGGGAGTAGATGGCTACACCTTC. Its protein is CASSQGPGSGVDGYTF.

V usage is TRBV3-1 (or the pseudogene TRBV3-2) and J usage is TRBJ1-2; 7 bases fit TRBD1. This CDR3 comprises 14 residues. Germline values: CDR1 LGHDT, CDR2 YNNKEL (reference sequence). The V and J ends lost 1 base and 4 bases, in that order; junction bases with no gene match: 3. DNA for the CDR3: TGTGCCAGCAGCCAAGCGGGACAGACCTATGGCTACACCTTC. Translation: CASSQAGQTYGYTF.

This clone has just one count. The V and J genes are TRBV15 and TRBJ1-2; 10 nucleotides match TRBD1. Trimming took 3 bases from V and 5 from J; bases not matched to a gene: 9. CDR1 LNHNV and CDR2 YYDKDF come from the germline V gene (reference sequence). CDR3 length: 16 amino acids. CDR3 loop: CATSREAPGQGYGYTF. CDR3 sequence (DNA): TGTGCCACCAGCAGGGAGGCCCCGGGACAGGGGTATGGCTACACCTTC.

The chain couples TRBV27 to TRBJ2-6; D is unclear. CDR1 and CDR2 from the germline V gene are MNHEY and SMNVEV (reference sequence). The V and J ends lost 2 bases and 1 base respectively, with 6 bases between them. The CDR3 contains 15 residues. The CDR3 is CASSLVGSGANVLTF. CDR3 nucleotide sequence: TGTGCCAGCAGTTTAGTCGGGTCTGGGGCCAACGTCCTGACTTTC.

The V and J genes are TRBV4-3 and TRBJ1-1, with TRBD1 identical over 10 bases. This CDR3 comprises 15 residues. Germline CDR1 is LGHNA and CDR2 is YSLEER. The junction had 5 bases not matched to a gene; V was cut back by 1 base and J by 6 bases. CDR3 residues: CASSQGGDRGSEAFF. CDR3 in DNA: TGCGCCAGCAGCCAAGGGGGGGACAGGGGCTCTGAAGCTTTCTTT.

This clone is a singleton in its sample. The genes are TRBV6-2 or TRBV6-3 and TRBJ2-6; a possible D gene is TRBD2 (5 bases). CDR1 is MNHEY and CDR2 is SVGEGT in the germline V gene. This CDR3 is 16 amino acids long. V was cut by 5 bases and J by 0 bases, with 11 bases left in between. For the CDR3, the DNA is TGTGCCAGCAGTACCCATCGGGGCTCTGGGGCCAACGTCCTGACTTTC. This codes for CASSTHRGSGANVLTF.

The CDR3 nucleotides read TGTGCCAGCAGCTCAGAAAGAGGTCTATCCTTTACTAGCACAGATACGCAGTATTTT. Translated: CASSSERGLSFTSTDTQYF. The J gene is TRBJ2-3, the V gene TRBV7-9; D is unresolved. Trimming removed 4 bases at V and 0 bases at J, with 23 bases between. Germline loops: CDR1 SEHNR, CDR2 FQNEAQ (reference sequence). CDR3 length: 19 amino acids.

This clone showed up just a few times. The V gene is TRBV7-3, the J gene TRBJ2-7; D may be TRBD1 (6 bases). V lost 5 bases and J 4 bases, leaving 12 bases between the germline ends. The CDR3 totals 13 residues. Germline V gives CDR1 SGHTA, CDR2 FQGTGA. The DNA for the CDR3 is TGTGCCAGCAGCCAGGCACAGGGTTACGAGCAGTACTTC. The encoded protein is CASSQAQGYEQYF.

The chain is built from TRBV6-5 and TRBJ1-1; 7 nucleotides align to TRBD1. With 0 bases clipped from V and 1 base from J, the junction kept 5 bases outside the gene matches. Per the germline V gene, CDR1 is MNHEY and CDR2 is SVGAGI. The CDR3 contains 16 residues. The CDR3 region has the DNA TGTGCCAGCAGTTACTCGATGCAGGGGGGGAACACTGAAGCTTTCTTT. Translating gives CASSYSMQGGNTEAFF.

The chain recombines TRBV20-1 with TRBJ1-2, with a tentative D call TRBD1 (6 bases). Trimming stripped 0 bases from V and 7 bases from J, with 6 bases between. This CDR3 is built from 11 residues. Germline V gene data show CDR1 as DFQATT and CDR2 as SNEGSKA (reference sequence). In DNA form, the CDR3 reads TGCAGTGCTAGAGAGGGGGCTGGCTACACCTTC. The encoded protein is CSAREGAGYTF.

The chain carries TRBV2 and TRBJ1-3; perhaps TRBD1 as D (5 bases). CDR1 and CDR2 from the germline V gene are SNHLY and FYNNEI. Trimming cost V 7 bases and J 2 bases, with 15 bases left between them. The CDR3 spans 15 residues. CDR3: CASNFRGLTGNTIYF. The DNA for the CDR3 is TGTGCCAGCAATTTTAGGGGTTTGACTGGAAACACCATATATTTT.

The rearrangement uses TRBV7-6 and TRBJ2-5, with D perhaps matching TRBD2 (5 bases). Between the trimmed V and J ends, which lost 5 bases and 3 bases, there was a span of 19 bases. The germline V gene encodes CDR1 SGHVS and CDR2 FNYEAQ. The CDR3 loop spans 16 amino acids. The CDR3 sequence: CASSKFPGSSKETQYF. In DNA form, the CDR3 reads TGTGCCAGCAGCAAATTCCCGGGGTCATCTAAAGAGACCCAGTACTTC.

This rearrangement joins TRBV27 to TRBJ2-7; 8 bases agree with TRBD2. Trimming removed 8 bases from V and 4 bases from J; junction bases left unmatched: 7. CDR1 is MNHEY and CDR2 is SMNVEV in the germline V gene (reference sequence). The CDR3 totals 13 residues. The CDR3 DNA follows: TGTGCCAGCTATAGCGGGGTCCGGTACGAGCAGTACTTC. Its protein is CASYSGVRYEQYF.

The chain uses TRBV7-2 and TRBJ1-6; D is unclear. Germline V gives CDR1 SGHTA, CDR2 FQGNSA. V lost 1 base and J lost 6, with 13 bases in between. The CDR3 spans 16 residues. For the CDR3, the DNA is TGTGCCAGCAGCTTAGTGGCGGGGTCGGGTAATTCACCCCTCCACTTT. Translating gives CASSLVAGSGNSPLHF.